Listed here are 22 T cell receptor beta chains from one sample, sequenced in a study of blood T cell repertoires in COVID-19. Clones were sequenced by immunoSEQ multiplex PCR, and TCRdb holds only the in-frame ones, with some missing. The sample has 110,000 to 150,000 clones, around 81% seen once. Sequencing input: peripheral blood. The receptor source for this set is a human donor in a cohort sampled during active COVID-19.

CDR3 sequence: CASSSSPSGVNEQFF. The CDR3, as DNA: TGTGCCAGCAGCTCCAGTCCGAGCGGCGTCAATGAGCAGTTCTTC. The chain joins TRBV5-4 to TRBJ2-1, with D perhaps TRBD2 (5 bases). V was pared by 3 bases and J by 6 bases, with 16 bases between. Looked up from germline, CDR1 is SGHNT and CDR2 is YYREEE (reference sequence). The CDR3 covers 15 residues.

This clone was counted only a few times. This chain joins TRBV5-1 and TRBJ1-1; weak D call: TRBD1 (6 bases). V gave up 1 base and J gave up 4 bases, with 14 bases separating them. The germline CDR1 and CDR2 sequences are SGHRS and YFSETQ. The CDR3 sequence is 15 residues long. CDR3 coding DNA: TGCGCCAGCAGCTTGAGCCAGGGGTTACGCACTGAAGCTTTCTTT. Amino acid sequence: CASSLSQGLRTEAFF.

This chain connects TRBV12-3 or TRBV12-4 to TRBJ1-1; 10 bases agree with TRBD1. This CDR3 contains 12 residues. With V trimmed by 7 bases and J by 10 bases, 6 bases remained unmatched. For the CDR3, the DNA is TGTGCCAGCACCCGACAGGGGGCTCGAGCTTTCTTT. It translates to CASTRQGARAFF.

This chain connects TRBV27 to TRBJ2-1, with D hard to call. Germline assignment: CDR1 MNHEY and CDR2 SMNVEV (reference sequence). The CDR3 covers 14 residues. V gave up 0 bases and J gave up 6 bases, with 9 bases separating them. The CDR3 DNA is TGTGCCAGCAGTTTATCGATCCAGGTCAATGAGCAGTTCTTC. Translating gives CASSLSIQVNEQFF.

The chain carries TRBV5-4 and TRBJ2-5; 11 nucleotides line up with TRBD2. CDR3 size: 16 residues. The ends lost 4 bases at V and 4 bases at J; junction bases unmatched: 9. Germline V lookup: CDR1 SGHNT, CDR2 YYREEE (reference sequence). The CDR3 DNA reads TGTGCCAGCAGCCCGGGACTAGCGGACAGGCGAGAGACCCAGTACTTC. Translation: CASSPGLADRRETQYF.

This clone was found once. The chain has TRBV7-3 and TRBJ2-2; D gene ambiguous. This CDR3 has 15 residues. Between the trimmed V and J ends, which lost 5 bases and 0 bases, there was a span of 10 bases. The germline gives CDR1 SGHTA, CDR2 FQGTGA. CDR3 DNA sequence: TGTGCCAGCAGCCTAGGTTCATCGAACACCGGGGAGCTGTTTTTT. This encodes CASSLGSSNTGELFF.

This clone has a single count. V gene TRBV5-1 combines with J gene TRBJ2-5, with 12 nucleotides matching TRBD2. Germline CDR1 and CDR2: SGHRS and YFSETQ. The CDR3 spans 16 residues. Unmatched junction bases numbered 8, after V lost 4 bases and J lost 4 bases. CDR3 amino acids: CASSPRTSGVGETQYF. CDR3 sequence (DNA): TGCGCCAGCAGCCCCCGGACTAGCGGGGTGGGAGAGACCCAGTACTTC.

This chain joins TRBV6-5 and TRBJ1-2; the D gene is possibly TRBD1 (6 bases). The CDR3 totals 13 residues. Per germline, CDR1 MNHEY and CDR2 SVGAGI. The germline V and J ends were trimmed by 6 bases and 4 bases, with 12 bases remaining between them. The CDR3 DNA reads TGTGCCAGCAGACCCAGGGGTTCCTATGGCTACACCTTC. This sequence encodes CASRPRGSYGYTF.

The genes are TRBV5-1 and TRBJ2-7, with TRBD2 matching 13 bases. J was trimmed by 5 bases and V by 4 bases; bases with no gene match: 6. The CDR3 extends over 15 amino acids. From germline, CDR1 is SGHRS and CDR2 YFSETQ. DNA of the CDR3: TGCGCCAGCAGCAAGGGGACTAGCGGGACCCACGAGCAGTACTTC. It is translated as CASSKGTSGTHEQYF.

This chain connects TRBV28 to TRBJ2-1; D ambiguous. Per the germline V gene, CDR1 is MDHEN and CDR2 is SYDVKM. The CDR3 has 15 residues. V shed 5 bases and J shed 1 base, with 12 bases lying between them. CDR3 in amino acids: CASSHDTASYNEQFF. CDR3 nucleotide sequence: TGTGCCAGCAGTCACGACACCGCTTCCTACAATGAGCAGTTCTTC.

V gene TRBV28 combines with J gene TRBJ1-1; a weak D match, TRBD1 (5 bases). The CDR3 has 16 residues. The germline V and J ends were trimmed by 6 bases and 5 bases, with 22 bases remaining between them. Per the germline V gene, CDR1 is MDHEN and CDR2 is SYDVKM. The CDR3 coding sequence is TGTGCCAGCAGGTGGGGGGGTCGGGGAGAAGGAACTGAAGCTTTCTTT. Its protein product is CASRWGGRGEGTEAFF.

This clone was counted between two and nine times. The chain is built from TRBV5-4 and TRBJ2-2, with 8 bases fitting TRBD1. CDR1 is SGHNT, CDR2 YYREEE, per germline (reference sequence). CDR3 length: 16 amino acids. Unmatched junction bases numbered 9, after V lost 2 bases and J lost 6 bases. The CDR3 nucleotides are TGTGCCAGCAGCTTTGATTCAGGGGGCGCAGCCGGGGAGCTGTTTTTT. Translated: CASSFDSGGAAGELFF.

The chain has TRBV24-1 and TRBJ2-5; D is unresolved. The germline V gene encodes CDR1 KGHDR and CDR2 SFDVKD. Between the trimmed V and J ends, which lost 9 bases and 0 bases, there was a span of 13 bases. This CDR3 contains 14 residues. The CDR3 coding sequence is TGTGCCACCGCGACCCCCAGCGACCAAGAGACCCAGTACTTC. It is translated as CATATPSDQETQYF.

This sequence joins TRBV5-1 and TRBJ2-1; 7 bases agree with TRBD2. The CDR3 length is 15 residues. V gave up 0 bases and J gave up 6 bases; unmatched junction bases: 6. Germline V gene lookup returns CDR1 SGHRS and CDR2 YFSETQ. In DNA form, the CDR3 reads TGCGCCAGCAGCTTGGGAGCGGGGCCAGGCAATGAGCAGTTCTTC. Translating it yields CASSLGAGPGNEQFF.

CDR3 amino acids: CASSPWTGIYNEQFF. CDR3 nucleotides: TGTGCCAGCAGTCCATGGACAGGAATTTACAATGAGCAGTTCTTC. The rearrangement uses TRBV27 and TRBJ2-1, with 7 nucleotides matching TRBD1. The CDR3 spans 15 residues. Germline loops: CDR1 MNHEY, CDR2 SMNVEV (reference sequence). V lost 5 bases, J lost 4 bases, and 8 bases stayed unmatched.

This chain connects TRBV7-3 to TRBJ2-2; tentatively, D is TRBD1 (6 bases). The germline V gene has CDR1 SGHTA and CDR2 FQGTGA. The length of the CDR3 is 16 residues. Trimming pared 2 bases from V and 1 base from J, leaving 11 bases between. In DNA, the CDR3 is TGTGCCAGCAGCTTATACGCAGGGGTGAACACCGGGGAGCTGTTTTTT. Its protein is CASSLYAGVNTGELFF.

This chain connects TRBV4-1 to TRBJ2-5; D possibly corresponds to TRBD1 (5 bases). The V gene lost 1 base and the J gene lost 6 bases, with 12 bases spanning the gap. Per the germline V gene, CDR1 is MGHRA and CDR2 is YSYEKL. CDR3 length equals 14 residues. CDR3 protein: CASSQVGQGQTQYF. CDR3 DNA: TGCGCCAGCAGCCAAGTGGGGCAGGGTCAGACCCAGTACTTC.

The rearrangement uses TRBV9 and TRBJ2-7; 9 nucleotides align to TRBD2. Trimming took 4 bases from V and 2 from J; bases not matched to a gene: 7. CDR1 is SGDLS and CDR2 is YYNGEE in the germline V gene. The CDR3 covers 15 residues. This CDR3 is CASSPELAGTYEQYF. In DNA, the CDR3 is TGTGCCAGCAGCCCTGAACTAGCGGGCACCTACGAGCAGTACTTC.

CDR3 nucleotides: TGTGCCAGCAGTTTCCCGAGCGGGAGGGCCAATGAGCAGTTCTTC. It translates to CASSFPSGRANEQFF. This chain links TRBV28 with TRBJ2-1; 10 nucleotides agree with TRBD2. Germline V gene sequence: CDR1 MDHEN, CDR2 SYDVKM. The trim removed 3 bases at V and 6 bases at J, leaving 5 bases unmatched. This CDR3 is built from 15 residues.

The CDR3 DNA reads as TGTGCCAGCAGGGCCGGGACAGGGAAAGAGACCCAGTACTTC. It specifies CASRAGTGKETQYF. The chain is built from TRBV2 and TRBJ2-5; 9 nucleotides match TRBD1. Germline V gene sequence: CDR1 SNHLY, CDR2 FYNNEI. The J segment lost 3 bases and the V segment lost 6 bases, leaving 5 bases of the junction unmatched. The CDR3 totals 14 residues.

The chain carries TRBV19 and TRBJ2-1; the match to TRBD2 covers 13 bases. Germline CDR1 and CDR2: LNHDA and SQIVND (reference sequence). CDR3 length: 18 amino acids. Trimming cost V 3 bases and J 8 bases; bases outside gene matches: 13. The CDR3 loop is CASSMQRTSGRARHEQFF. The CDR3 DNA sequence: TGTGCCAGTAGTATGCAAAGAACTAGCGGGAGGGCCCGGCATGAGCAGTTCTTC.

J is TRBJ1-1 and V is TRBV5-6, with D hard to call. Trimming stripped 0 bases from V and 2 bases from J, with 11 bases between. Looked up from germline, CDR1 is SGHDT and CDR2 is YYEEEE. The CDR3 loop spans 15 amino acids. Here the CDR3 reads CASSLVGLINTEAFF. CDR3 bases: TGTGCCAGCAGCTTGGTGGGCTTAATTAACACTGAAGCTTTCTTT. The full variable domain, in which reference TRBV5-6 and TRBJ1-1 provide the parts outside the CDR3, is DAGVTQSPTHLIKTRGQQVTLRCSPKSGHDTVSWYQQALGQGPQFIFQYYEEEERQRGNFPDRFSGHQFPNYSSELNVNALLLGDSALYLCASSLVGLINTEAFFGQGTRLTVV.